Each of the 24 T cell receptor beta chains below was sequenced from the same sample in a study of cytomegalovirus exposure and HLA in healthy donors. The PCR used 60 Vbeta and 13 Jbeta primers. Sequenced by immunoSEQ multiplex PCR; TCRdb stores in-frame clones only, minus some. Of over 200,000 clones in the sample, roughly 90% were seen once. Source material: PBMCs. The receptor source for this set is a woman aged 18-29 years in good health and CMV-seronegative.

The rearrangement links TRBV10-2 to TRBJ1-4, with D possibly TRBD1 on 5 matching bases. This CDR3 has 14 amino acids. V lost 5 bases and J 4 bases, leaving 11 bases between the germline ends. Germline V lookup: CDR1 WSHSY, CDR2 SAAADI. Here the CDR3 reads CASSMTAGNEKLFF. As DNA, the CDR3 is TGCGCCAGCAGTATGACAGCGGGTAATGAAAAACTGTTTTTT.

This chain joins TRBV7-9 and TRBJ1-2, with unresolved D. Germline loops: CDR1 SEHNR, CDR2 FQNEAQ (reference sequence). Trimming took off 2 bases at V and 4 bases at J, with 14 bases between the two ends. The length of the CDR3 is 15 residues. The CDR3 here is CASSLQQDSFYGYTF. CDR3 coding DNA: TGTGCCAGCAGCTTACAGCAGGATAGTTTCTATGGCTACACCTTC.

The rearrangement links TRBV13 to TRBJ2-5; TRBD2 matches at 10 bases. The J call could be wrong; TRBJ2-7 is a better fit for the DNA end. There are 14 residues in the CDR3. Germline V lookup: CDR1 PRHDT, CDR2 FYEKMQ (reference sequence). DNA of the CDR3: TGTGCCAGCAGCTCGACTAGCGGGTTCTACGAGCAGTACTTC. This codes for CASSSTSGFYEQYF.

V usage is TRBV7-2 and J usage is TRBJ2-7, with a weak D call TRBD2 (5 bases). The CDR3 is made up of 12 amino acids. V lost 4 bases and J lost 5, with 9 bases in between. Germline assignment: CDR1 SGHTA and CDR2 FQGNSA. Here the CDR3 DNA reads TGTGCCAGCAGCTATGCGGGCGACGAGCAGTACTTC. Translating gives CASSYAGDEQYF.

V usage is TRBV18 and J usage is TRBJ2-4, with D possibly matching TRBD1 (5 bases). The CDR3 is 15 amino acids. V shed 3 bases and J shed 4 bases, with 13 bases lying between them. Germline V lookup: CDR1 KGHSH, CDR2 LQKENI. In DNA form, the CDR3 reads TGTGCCAGCTCACCCTACGAGACAGCAAAAAACATTCAGTACTTC. It yields the protein CASSPYETAKNIQYF.

This CDR3 is CASSFLTTLKPYYEQYF. The CDR3 DNA follows: TGTGCCAGCAGTTTTCTAACCACCCTAAAACCCTACTACGAGCAGTACTTC. This sequence joins TRBV27 and TRBJ2-7; D unclear. CDR1 is MNHEY and CDR2 is SMNVEV in the germline V gene (reference sequence). The CDR3 length is 17 residues. V was trimmed by 3 bases and J by 3 bases, leaving 21 bases between them.

As for this clone: This sample includes further DNA sequences coding for the same CDR3. This chain links TRBV6-5 with TRBJ2-7; tentative D call: TRBD1 (5 bases). CDR1 and CDR2 (germline): MNHEY, SVGAGI. The CDR3 has 13 amino acids. The V end was cut by 7 bases, the J end by 4 bases, with 14 bases between. The CDR3 protein is CASTRTTPYEQYF. The DNA of the CDR3 is TGTGCCAGCACCAGGACAACGCCATACGAGCAGTACTTC.

The chain couples TRBV7-2 to TRBJ2-5; 8 nucleotides agree with TRBD2. The DNA end lines up better with TRBJ2-7; the J call may be wrong. The CDR3 length is 16 residues. In germline, CDR1 is SGHTA, CDR2 FQGNSA. CDR3 sequence (DNA): TGTGCCAGCAGCTTCCTTCACTCTCGGGGGGGCTACGAGCAGTACTTC. Its translation is CASSFLHSRGGYEQYF.

The chain combines TRBV5-4 with TRBJ1-2, with D hard to call. The V gene's germline CDR1 is SGHNT and CDR2 YYREEE (reference sequence). The CDR3 spans 15 residues. With 3 bases removed from V and 4 bases from J, the gap between germline ends came to 16 bases. The CDR3 DNA sequence: TGTGCCAGCAGCTCCGGAGAGGGCTCCCTCTATGGCTACACCTTC. Translation gives CASSSGEGSLYGYTF.

The chain carries TRBV7-8 and TRBJ1-2; perhaps TRBD1 as D (6 bases). The CDR3 spans 15 residues. Per the germline V gene, CDR1 is SGHVS and CDR2 is FQNEAQ. Trimming pared 5 bases from V and 6 bases from J, leaving 19 bases between. The chain's CDR3 is CASSLQPTGQNGYTF. The CDR3 DNA is TGTGCCAGCAGCCTCCAACCGACAGGCCAAAATGGCTACACCTTC.

The chain joins TRBV11-2 to TRBJ2-1; no definite D call. The CDR3 is 11 amino acids. V gave up 5 bases and J gave up 9 bases, with 8 bases separating them. Germline V gene lookup returns CDR1 SGHAT and CDR2 FQNNGV. The CDR3 nucleotides are TGTGCCAGCAGCCCTAGAAGTGAGCAGTTCTTC. This translates into CASSPRSEQFF.

The chain joins TRBV6-5 to TRBJ1-4, with D maybe TRBD1 (6 bases). Trimming took off 6 bases at V and 8 bases at J, with 19 bases between the two ends. Per germline, CDR1 MNHEY and CDR2 SVGAGI. This CDR3 has 15 residues. CDR3 bases: TGTGCCAGCAGAAGAACCAGGGGCTTAGGAGAAAAACTGTTTTTT. This codes for CASRRTRGLGEKLFF.

This clone has only one observation. This chain uses TRBV29-1 with TRBJ2-2, with 8 nucleotides matching TRBD1. The V gene end was trimmed by 7 bases and the J gene end by 0 bases; junction bases not matched to a gene: 7. The germline V gene encodes CDR1 SQVTM and CDR2 ANQGSEA. The CDR3 is 15 residues long. The CDR3 protein is CSAAPDRANTGELFF. The CDR3 nucleotides are TGCAGCGCCGCTCCGGACAGGGCGAACACCGGGGAGCTGTTTTTT.

This rearrangement joins TRBV2 to TRBJ1-1, with D tentatively TRBD1 (6 bases). Germline CDR1 and CDR2: SNHLY and FYNNEI. This CDR3 is built from 16 residues. With 3 bases removed from V and 2 bases from J, the gap between germline ends came to 16 bases. The CDR3 DNA sequence: TGTGCCAGCAGTGAGGTCCAGGGGCCAGAAAACACTGAAGCTTTCTTT. This encodes CASSEVQGPENTEAFF.

This chain joins TRBV4-2 and TRBJ2-1, with TRBD2 identical over 10 bases. This CDR3 contains 15 residues. Germline-derived CDR1 and CDR2 are LGHNA and YNFKEQ. The V gene end was trimmed by 4 bases and the J gene end by 4 bases; junction bases not matched to a gene: 4. The CDR3 loop is CASSPSGGVYNEQFF. The CDR3 DNA follows: TGTGCCAGCAGCCCAAGCGGGGGGGTTTACAATGAGCAGTTCTTC.

The sample holds a few counts of this clone. V gene TRBV2 combines with J gene TRBJ2-2, with 8 bases fitting TRBD2. With V trimmed by 6 bases and J by 7 bases, 4 bases remained unmatched. Per the germline V gene, CDR1 is SNHLY and CDR2 is FYNNEI. This CDR3 region has 13 residues. CDR3 loop: CASRAGTSGELFF. CDR3 DNA sequence: TGTGCCAGCAGGGCCGGGACTAGCGGGGAGCTGTTTTTT.

This clone was recorded once. CDR3 sequence: CASSPRWVPGDEQFF. Written as DNA, the CDR3 is TGTGCCAGCAGCCCCCGCTGGGTCCCCGGGGATGAGCAGTTCTTC. The chain uses TRBV7-9 and TRBJ2-1; D is possibly TRBD2 (5 bases). This CDR3 spans 15 amino acids. V gave up 5 bases and J gave up 8 bases, with 19 bases separating them. Germline-derived CDR1 and CDR2 are SEHNR and FQNEAQ (reference sequence). Full variable domain (rest looked up from reference TRBV7-9 and TRBJ2-1): DTGVSQNPRHKITKRGQNVTFRCDPISEHNRLYWYRQTLGQGPEFLTYFQNEAQLEKSRLLSDRFSAERPKGSFSTLEIQRTEQGDSAMYLCASSPRWVPGDEQFFGPGTRLTVL.

The CDR3 coding sequence is TGTGCCAGTACTACATCAGAGGGACAGGGACGCACTGAAGCTTTCTTT. It encodes CASTTSEGQGRTEAFF. This chain uses TRBV19 with TRBJ1-1; 9 nucleotides align to TRBD1. There are 16 residues in the CDR3. The V and J ends lost 7 bases and 4 bases, in that order; junction bases with no gene match: 13. Germline V gene sequence: CDR1 LNHDA, CDR2 SQIVND (reference sequence).

The J gene is TRBJ2-1, the V gene TRBV6-6, with TRBD2 matching over 7 bases. V was clipped by 6 bases and J by 3 bases; unmatched bases: 8. The germline gives CDR1 MNHNY, CDR2 SVGAGI (reference sequence). This CDR3 is 15 amino acids long. CDR3 protein: CASSKLAARYNEQFF. CDR3 nucleotide sequence: TGTGCCAGCAGCAAGCTAGCGGCCCGCTACAATGAGCAGTTCTTC.

The CDR3: CASSPPTGPSYEQYF. CDR3 nucleotides: TGTGCCAGCAGCCCCCCGACAGGGCCATCCTACGAGCAGTACTTC. The J gene is TRBJ2-7, the V gene TRBV13, with TRBD1 matching 7 bases. V shed 5 bases and J 1 base; nucleotides not matched to a gene: 8. The CDR3 is 15 residues long. The germline V gene encodes CDR1 PRHDT and CDR2 FYEKMQ (reference sequence).

V usage is TRBV4-1 and J usage is TRBJ2-3; weak D call: TRBD2 (6 bases). Germline CDR1 MGHRA, CDR2 YSYEKL. This CDR3 has 15 amino acids. Trimming took off 7 bases at V and 2 bases at J, with 16 bases between the two ends. The CDR3 nucleotides read TGCGCCAGCACGGGGACGGGACTCCACACAGATACGCAGTATTTT. This gives the protein CASTGTGLHTDTQYF.

The chain recombines TRBV30 with TRBJ2-1, with TRBD2 matching 9 bases. The germline gives CDR1 GTSNPN, CDR2 SVGIG (reference sequence). V was pared by 3 bases and J by 7 bases, with 7 bases of the junction left unmatched. The CDR3 is 14 amino acids. CDR3 coding DNA: TGTGCCTGGAGACTAGCGGGTAGTGGGAATGAGCAGTTCTTC. Translation gives CAWRLAGSGNEQFF.

The genes are TRBV7-3 and TRBJ2-3; 10 positions agree with TRBD2. J lost 7 bases, V lost 2 bases, and 15 bases had no gene match. CDR1 and CDR2 (germline): SGHTA, FQGTGA. The CDR3 runs to 18 residues. The chain's CDR3 is CASSLSQTSSGRGHTQYF. Written as DNA, the CDR3 is TGTGCCAGCAGCTTATCCCAAACCTCTAGCGGGAGAGGTCATACGCAGTATTTT.

The chain recombines TRBV5-1 with TRBJ2-7, with 7 positions matching TRBD1. Germline CDR1 and CDR2: SGHRS and YFSETQ. The CDR3 covers 12 residues. V lost 4 bases to trimming and J lost 6 bases; unmatched junction nucleotides: 4. The CDR3 loop reads CASSTTGTEQYF. CDR3 bases: TGCGCCAGCAGCACGACAGGGACCGAGCAGTACTTC.